A single sample gave rise to the 22 T cell receptor beta chains below, sequenced in a study of human T cells and chemical hapten exposure. Sample time point: patch test 1, 2 weeks after DPC sensitization. Sample treatment: therapeutic diphenylcyclopropenone sensitization with weekly scalp DPC. It was from unfractionated whole blood that total RNA was extracted. A single record per CDR3 protein comes from TCRdb applying MiXCR to the RACE reads. Among 39,000 or so distinct CDR3 sequences, just under 4% were seen once, and the ten largest hold around 26%. The sequencing used whole blood, collected in connection with sensitization to the hapten diphenylcyclopropenone (DPC). The source is a man aged 50 or older with alopecia areata. Some clones in this sample may be carry-over from other donors' samples.

This clonotype was seen more than once but under ten times. The rearrangement joins TRBV19 to TRBJ1-2; D not certain. Germline assignment: CDR1 LNHDA and CDR2 SQIVND (reference sequence). The CDR3 is 13 amino acids. Trimming shortened V by 3 bases and J by 5 bases, and 10 bases separated the two germline ends. CDR3 bases: TGTGCCAGTAGTATGAGGCGGATATATGGCTACACCTTC. This encodes CASSMRRIYGYTF.

There are a few counts of this clonotype. The gene calls are TRBV7-8 and TRBJ2-5; 10 nucleotides line up with TRBD2. Germline assignment: CDR1 SGHVS and CDR2 FQNEAQ. This CDR3 has 14 amino acids. The V and J ends lost 7 bases and 2 bases, in that order; junction bases with no gene match: 4. CDR3 residues: CASTGLAIQETQYF. In DNA form, the CDR3 reads TGTGCCAGCACGGGACTAGCGATTCAAGAGACCCAGTACTTC.

This clonotype was recorded at least ten times. This rearrangement joins TRBV12-3 or TRBV12-4 to TRBJ2-3, with D possibly matching TRBD1 (6 bases). Trimming removed 2 bases from V and 4 bases from J, with 22 bases in between. The CDR3 is 18 residues long. CDR3 DNA: TGTGCCAGCAGTTTAACGAACGGAGCGCGAGCAGGGGCAGATACGCAGTATTTT. This sequence encodes CASSLTNGARAGADTQYF.

This clonotype was seen ten or more times. The chain carries TRBV7-3 and TRBJ2-2, with D unclear. CDR1 and CDR2 from the germline V gene are SGHTA and FQGTGA. V gave up 5 bases and J gave up 7 bases, with 8 bases separating them. The CDR3 is 12 amino acids. The CDR3 region has the DNA TGTGCCAGCAGCCTCCAGAACGGGGAGCTGTTTTTT. Encoded protein: CASSLQNGELFF.

This clonotype has at least ten counts. The rearrangement joins TRBV28 to TRBJ2-7; D is ambiguous. Germline V lookup: CDR1 MDHEN, CDR2 SYDVKM. V lost 3 bases, J lost 2 bases, and 14 bases lay in between. The CDR3 extends over 15 amino acids. The CDR3 here is CASSFRPREAYEQYF. For the CDR3, the DNA is TGTGCCAGCAGTTTCCGGCCAAGGGAAGCCTACGAGCAGTACTTC. The whole variable domain, remainder taken from reference TRBV28 and TRBJ2-7, is DVKVTQSSRYLVKRTGEKVFLECVQDMDHENMFWYRQDPGLGLRLIYFSYDVKMKEKGDIPEGYSVSREKKERFSLILESASTNQTSMYLCASSFRPREAYEQYFGPGTRLTVT.

This rearrangement joins TRBV20-1 to TRBJ2-1, with 8 positions matching TRBD2. CDR3 length: 13 residues. CDR1 is DFQATT and CDR2 is SNEGSKA in the germline V gene (reference sequence). Germline trimming cut 5 bases from V and 5 bases from J; bases unmatched to any gene: 5. The CDR3 loop is CSAQAGENNEQFF. CDR3 DNA: TGCAGTGCTCAAGCGGGAGAGAACAATGAGCAGTTCTTC.

A word on this clonotype: This clone may be a read error of a much larger clone one base away. The chain carries TRBV25-1 and TRBJ2-3; the match to TRBD2 covers 10 bases. J lost 2 bases, V lost 2 bases, and 1 base had no gene match. The length of the CDR3 is 15 residues. The germline CDR1 and CDR2 sequences are MGHDK and SYGVNS. The CDR3 DNA sequence: TGTGCCAGCAGTGAACTAGCGGGAGACACAGATACGCAGTATTTT. Translating gives CASSELAGDTDTQYF.

This clonotype was counted many times. As DNA, the CDR3 is TGCAGTGCTAGGGATTTCCAGGGGACGGGAGATACGCAGTATTTT. Protein: CSARDFQGTGDTQYF. The chain uses TRBV20-1 and TRBJ2-3; tentative D call: TRBD1 (6 bases). V dropped 3 bases and J dropped 5 bases, with 18 bases sitting between them. Germline V CDR1 and CDR2: DFQATT, SNEGSKA (reference sequence). The CDR3 contains 15 residues.

Notes on this clonotype: Since a much larger clone is just one base distant, this may be a read error. The chain links TRBV20-1 to TRBJ2-1; 10 bases are shared with TRBD1. The CDR3 is made up of 14 amino acids. The V and J ends lost 8 bases and 4 bases, in that order; junction bases with no gene match: 8. Germline lookup yields CDR1 DFQATT and CDR2 SNEGSKA (reference sequence). CDR3 DNA sequence: TGCAGTCCTGACCGGGACAGGGGTTACAATGAGCAGTTCTTC. It specifies CSPDRDRGYNEQFF.

There are many counts of this clonotype. Here the CDR3 reads CASSSGQGDGQPQHF. CDR3 coding DNA: TGTGCCAGCAGTTCCGGACAGGGCGACGGGCAGCCCCAGCATTTT. V is TRBV12-3 or TRBV12-4 and J is TRBJ1-5, with 8 bases lining up with TRBD1. The CDR3 spans 15 residues. Trimming took 4 bases from V and 7 from J; bases not matched to a gene: 9.

This chain uses TRBV29-1 with TRBJ2-7; D is ambiguous. Between the trimmed V and J ends, which lost 4 bases and 2 bases, there was a span of 15 bases. This CDR3 contains 14 residues. CDR1 and CDR2 from the germline V gene are SQVTM and ANQGSEA. As DNA, the CDR3 is TGCAGCGTTGTTACCCAGACGGCGGCCTACGAGCAGTACTTC. Its protein is CSVVTQTAAYEQYF.

This clonotype was seen repeatedly, ten times or more. The rearrangement joins TRBV14 to TRBJ1-1; D perhaps matches TRBD1 (6 bases). Germline-derived CDR1 and CDR2 are SGHDN and FVKESK. Trimming left V 3 bases short and J 4 bases short, with 12 bases between. The CDR3 extends over 14 amino acids. CDR3 sequence reads: CASSQRGASTEAFF. The CDR3 nucleotides read TGTGCCAGCAGCCAGCGGGGGGCAAGCACTGAAGCTTTCTTT.

This clonotype was recorded many times. The V call is TRBV3-1, the J call TRBJ2-1; the match to TRBD2 covers 10 bases. The CDR3 runs 15 residues. In germline, CDR1 is LGHDT, CDR2 YNNKEL (reference sequence). V lost 1 base and J lost 9; bases outside the gene matches: 6. CDR3 residues: CASSQAPSGSFEQFF. DNA for the CDR3: TGTGCCAGCAGCCAAGCCCCTAGCGGGAGTTTTGAGCAGTTCTTC.

Regarding this clonotype: Just one base apart from a much larger clone, this may be a read error. The chain joins TRBV6-5 to TRBJ2-2, with 7 nucleotides matching TRBD2. Germline V gene sequence: CDR1 MNHEY, CDR2 SVGAGI. This CDR3 has 13 amino acids. In DNA form, the CDR3 reads TGTGCCAGCAGTTACTCTATGGGAGGGGAGCTGTCTTTT. Its protein is CASSYSMGGELSF.

This clonotype was seen repeatedly, ten times or more. The V call is TRBV6-5, the J call TRBJ2-4; either TRBD1 or TRBD2 may supply D (5 bases each). There are 15 residues in the CDR3. The V gene's germline CDR1 is MNHEY and CDR2 SVGAGI. V was pared by 1 base and J by 0 bases, with 7 bases between. The CDR3 loop reads CASSYWDGAKNIQYF. Here the CDR3 DNA reads TGTGCCAGCAGTTACTGGGACGGAGCCAAAAACATTCAGTACTTC.

This clonotype was seen many times. The CDR3 region is CASSPEGGNQPQHF. The CDR3 region has the DNA TGCGCCAGCAGCCCAGAGGGGGGCAATCAGCCCCAGCATTTT. The V call is TRBV5-1, the J call TRBJ1-5; D is possibly TRBD1 (6 bases). CDR3 length equals 14 residues. Germline-derived CDR1 and CDR2 are SGHRS and YFSETQ. Trimming shortened V by 4 bases and J by 2 bases, and 10 bases separated the two germline ends.

This clonotype appeared many times. The chain is built from TRBV27 and TRBJ1-6; no clear D. Between the trimmed V and J ends, which lost 4 bases and 10 bases, there was a span of 14 bases. This CDR3 region has 14 residues. Germline lookup yields CDR1 MNHEY and CDR2 SMNVEV (reference sequence). CDR3 residues: CASSSGTEYSPLHF. CDR3 coding DNA: TGTGCCAGCAGTTCGGGTACGGAGTACTCACCCCTCCACTTT.

The table lists this clonotype with many counts. The gene calls are TRBV12-3 or TRBV12-4 and TRBJ1-5; 7 bases fit TRBD1. J was trimmed by 0 bases and V by 5 bases; bases with no gene match: 4. CDR3 length equals 15 residues. The CDR3 sequence: CASSRQGNSNQPQHF. CDR3 nucleotides: TGTGCCAGCAGTCGACAGGGTAATAGCAATCAGCCCCAGCATTTT.

This clonotype turned up a few times. The V and J genes are TRBV27 and TRBJ1-1, with D maybe TRBD1 (6 bases). CDR1 is MNHEY and CDR2 is SMNVEV in the germline V gene (reference sequence). Trimming removed 0 bases at V and 0 bases at J, with 14 bases between. CDR3 length equals 17 residues. CDR3 sequence: CASSLSRRGGLNTEAFF. The CDR3 DNA reads TGTGCCAGCAGTTTATCGCGGAGAGGGGGTTTGAACACTGAAGCTTTCTTT.

This clonotype has only a few counts. The J gene is TRBJ2-1, the V gene TRBV20-1; no clear D gene. In germline, CDR1 is DFQATT, CDR2 SNEGSKA (reference sequence). Trimming stripped 4 bases from V and 5 bases from J, with 18 bases between. This CDR3 has 15 residues. The chain's CDR3 is CSATLFGELNNEQFF. CDR3 bases: TGCAGTGCTACCCTGTTTGGCGAGTTAAACAATGAGCAGTTCTTC.

This clonotype was seen repeatedly, ten times or more. The chain recombines TRBV27 with TRBJ2-3; no clear D. V was pared by 1 base and J by 4 bases, with 6 bases between. CDR1 MNHEY and CDR2 SMNVEV come from the germline V gene (reference sequence). CDR3 length equals 13 residues. The DNA of the CDR3 is TGTGCCAGCAGTTTATGGAACGCAGATACGCAGTATTTT. This translates into CASSLWNADTQYF.

This clonotype was counted at least ten times. The chain joins TRBV11-2 to TRBJ2-1; 7 nucleotides agree with TRBD2. CDR1 is SGHAT, CDR2 FQNNGV, per germline. V dropped 5 bases and J dropped 6; count of bases not matched to a gene: 10. This CDR3 has 15 amino acids. The CDR3 DNA sequence: TGTGCCAGCAGCGAAAGACTAGCTCGGGGCAATGAGCAGTTCTTC. This sequence encodes CASSERLARGNEQFF.